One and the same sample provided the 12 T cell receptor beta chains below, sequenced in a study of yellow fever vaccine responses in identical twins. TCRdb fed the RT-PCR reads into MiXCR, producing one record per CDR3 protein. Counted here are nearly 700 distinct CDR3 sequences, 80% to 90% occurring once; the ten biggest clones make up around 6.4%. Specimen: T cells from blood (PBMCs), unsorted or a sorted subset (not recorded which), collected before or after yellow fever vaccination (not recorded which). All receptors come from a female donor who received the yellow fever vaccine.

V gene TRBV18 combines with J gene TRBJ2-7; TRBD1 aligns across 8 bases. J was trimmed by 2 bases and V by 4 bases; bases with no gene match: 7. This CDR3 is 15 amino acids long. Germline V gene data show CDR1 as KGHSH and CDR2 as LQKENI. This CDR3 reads CASSLTGTGTYEQYF. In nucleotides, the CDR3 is TGTGCCAGCTCACTTACCGGGACAGGAACCTACGAGCAGTACTTC. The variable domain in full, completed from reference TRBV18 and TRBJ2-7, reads NAGVMQNPRHLVRRRGQEARLRCSPMKGHSHVYWYRQLPEEGLKFMVYLQKENIIDESGMPKERFSAEFPKEGPSILRIQQVVRGDSAAYFCASSLTGTGTYEQYFGPGTRLTVT.

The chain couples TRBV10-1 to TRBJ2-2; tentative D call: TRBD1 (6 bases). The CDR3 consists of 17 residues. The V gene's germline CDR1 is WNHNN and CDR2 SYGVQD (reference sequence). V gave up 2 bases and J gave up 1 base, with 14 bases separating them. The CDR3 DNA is TGCGCCAGCAGTGAGGGAAGGTCAGGGGAGAACACCGGGGAGCTGTTTTTT. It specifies CASSEGRSGENTGELFF.

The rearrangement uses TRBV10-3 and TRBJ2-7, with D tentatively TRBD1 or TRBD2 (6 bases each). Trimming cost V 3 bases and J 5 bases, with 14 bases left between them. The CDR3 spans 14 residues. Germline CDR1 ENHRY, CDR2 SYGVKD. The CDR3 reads CAISDGGPSNEQYF. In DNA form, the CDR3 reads TGTGCCATCAGTGATGGGGGGCCAAGCAACGAGCAGTACTTC.

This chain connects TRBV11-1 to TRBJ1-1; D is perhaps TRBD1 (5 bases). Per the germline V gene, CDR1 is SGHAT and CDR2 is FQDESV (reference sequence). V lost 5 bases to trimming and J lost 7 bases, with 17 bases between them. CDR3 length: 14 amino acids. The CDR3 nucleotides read TGTGCCAGCAGCACCCAGGGCAGGGCGAGTGAAGCTTTCTTT. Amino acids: CASSTQGRASEAFF.

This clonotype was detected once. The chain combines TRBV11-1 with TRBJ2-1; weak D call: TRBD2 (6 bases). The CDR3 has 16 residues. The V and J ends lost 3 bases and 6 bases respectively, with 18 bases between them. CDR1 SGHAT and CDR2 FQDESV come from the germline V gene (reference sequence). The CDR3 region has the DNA TGTGCCAGCAGCTTGAAGGGACTGACTCATGTCAATGAGCAGTTCTTC. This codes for CASSLKGLTHVNEQFF. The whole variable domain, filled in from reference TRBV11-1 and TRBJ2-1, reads EAEVAQSPRYKITEKSQAVAFWCDPISGHATLYWYRQILGQGPELLVQFQDESVVDDSQLPKDRFSAERLKGVDSTLKIQPAELGDSAMYLCASSLKGLTHVNEQFFGPGTRLTVL.

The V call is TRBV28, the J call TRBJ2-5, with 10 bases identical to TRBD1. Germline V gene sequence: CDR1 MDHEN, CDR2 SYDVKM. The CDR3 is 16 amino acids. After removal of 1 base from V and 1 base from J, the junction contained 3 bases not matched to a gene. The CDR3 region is CASSLLGTGAQETQYF. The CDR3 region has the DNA TGTGCCAGCAGTTTATTGGGGACAGGGGCCCAAGAGACCCAGTACTTC.

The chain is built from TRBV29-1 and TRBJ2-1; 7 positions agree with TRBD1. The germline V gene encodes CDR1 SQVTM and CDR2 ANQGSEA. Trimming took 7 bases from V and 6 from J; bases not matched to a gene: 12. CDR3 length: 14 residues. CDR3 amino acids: CSAQTGLVANEQFF. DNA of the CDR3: TGCAGCGCACAGACAGGGCTGGTGGCCAATGAGCAGTTCTTC.

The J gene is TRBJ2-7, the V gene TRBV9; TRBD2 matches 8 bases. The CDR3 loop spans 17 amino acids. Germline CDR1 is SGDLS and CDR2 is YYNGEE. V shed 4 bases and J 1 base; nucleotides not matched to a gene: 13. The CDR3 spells CASSPYPGGAVSYEQYF. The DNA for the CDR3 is TGTGCCAGCAGCCCCTACCCCGGGGGGGCGGTATCCTACGAGCAGTACTTC.

CDR3 in amino acids: CASSLVPGLGNEQFF. The CDR3 DNA reads TGTGCCAGCAGCTTAGTCCCAGGACTAGGTAATGAGCAGTTCTTC. The V gene is TRBV11-2, the J gene TRBJ2-1; 7 bases line up with TRBD2. This CDR3 region has 15 residues. V gave up 1 base and J gave up 7 bases; unmatched junction bases: 7. Germline loops: CDR1 SGHAT, CDR2 FQNNGV. The whole variable domain, remainder taken from reference TRBV11-2 and TRBJ2-1, is EAGVAQSPRYKIIEKRQSVAFWCNPISGHATLYWYQQILGQGPKLLIQFQNNGVVDDSQLPKDRFSAERLKGVDSTLKIQPAKLEDSAVYLCASSLVPGLGNEQFFGPGTRLTVL.

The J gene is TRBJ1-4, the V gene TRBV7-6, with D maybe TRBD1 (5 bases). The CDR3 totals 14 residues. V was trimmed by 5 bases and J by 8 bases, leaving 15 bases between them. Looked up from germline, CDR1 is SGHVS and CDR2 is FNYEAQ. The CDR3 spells CASSDIGEREKLFF. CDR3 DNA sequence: TGTGCCAGCAGCGATATAGGGGAGCGCGAAAAACTGTTTTTT. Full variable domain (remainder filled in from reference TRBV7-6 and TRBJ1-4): GAGVSQSPRYKVTKRGQDVALRCDPISGHVSLYWYRQALGQGPEFLTYFNYEAQQDKSGLPNDRFSAERPEGSISTLTIQRTEQRDSAMYRCASSDIGEREKLFFGSGTQLSVL.

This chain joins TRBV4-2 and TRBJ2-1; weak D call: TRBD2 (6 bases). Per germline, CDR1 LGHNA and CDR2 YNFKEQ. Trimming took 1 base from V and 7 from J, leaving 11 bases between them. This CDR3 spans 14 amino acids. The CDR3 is CASSQAGALNEQFF. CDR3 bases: TGTGCCAGCAGCCAAGCGGGAGCATTGAATGAGCAGTTCTTC.

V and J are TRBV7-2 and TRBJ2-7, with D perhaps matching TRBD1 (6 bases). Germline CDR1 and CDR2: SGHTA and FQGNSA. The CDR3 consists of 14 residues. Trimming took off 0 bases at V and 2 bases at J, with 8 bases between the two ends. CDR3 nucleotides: TGTGCCAGCAGCTTAGCGGGGGCGACCTACGAGCAGTACGTC. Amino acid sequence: CASSLAGATYEQYV.